The clone carrying this T cell receptor beta chain was detected ten times or more. The data derive from a study of metastatic and nonmetastatic thyroid tumors. The wider study: From malignant and benign thyroid patients, repertoires in blood and in tumor or nodule tissue were compared.

Before thyroid surgery, none of the patients had received any treatment. TCRdb re-called clones via MiXCR from the PCR reads. The repertoire holds tens of thousands of clones, with approximately 17% as singletons. In germline, CDR1 is SEHNR, CDR2 FQNEAQ (reference sequence). V gave up 5 bases and J gave up 7 bases; unmatched junction bases: 9. This CDR3 has 15 residues. The J gene is TRBJ2-1, the V gene TRBV7-9; 9 nucleotides agree with TRBD1. This receptor was obtained from a female donor with papillary thyroid cancer or a benign thyroid nodule (not recorded which). Some clones in this sample may be carry-over from other donors' samples. The sample consisted of blood. The CDR3 DNA sequence: TGTGCCAGCAGCACTACAGGGGGCCCGGGGAATGAGCAGTTCTTC. Translation: CASSTTGGPGNEQFF.